The clone carrying this T cell receptor beta chain was observed a few times. The junction and the germline gene differ at one end; a read error may be behind it. This CDR3 has 13 residues. The germline V gene has CDR1 SGHNT and CDR2 YYREEE (reference sequence). The data derive from a study of shared clonotypes between healthy human individuals. Clones were sequenced by immunoSEQ multiplex PCR, and TCRdb holds only the in-frame ones, with some missing. The sample consists of about 640,000 clones, more than 70% of them appearing once. The V gene is TRBV5-4, the J gene TRBJ2-3; no reliable D call. This receptor was obtained from a woman aged 30 to 39 in good health. Specimen: memory CD4+ T cells sorted from blood. Subset in this sample: CD45RA-negative fraction. CDR3 bases: TGTGCCAGCAGCTTGGACAGCACAAATACGCAGTATTTT. Its translation: CASSLDSTNTQYF. Full variable domain (outside the CDR3, taken from reference TRBV5-4 and TRBJ2-3): ETGVTQSPTHLIKTRGQQVTLRCSSQSGHNTVSWYQQALGQGPQFIFQYYREEENGRGNFPPRFSGLQFPNYSSELNVNALELDDSALYLCASSLDSTNTQYFGPGTRLTVL.